The text below deals with one TCR beta chain. What it binds is unknown. This entry comes from a study of human thymus T cells. Study-level results: Thymic as well as blood repertoires seemed to favor certain V and J genes unevenly.

Healthy Finnish infants undergoing corrective surgery for congenital heart defects were used as donors. Half of the eight donors gave roughly 0.5-1 mL blood during surgery. Genomic DNA was extracted from every available blood leukocyte. Some clones are missing from TCRdb's copy, which holds only in-frame ones; the method was immunoSEQ multiplex PCR. The sample yields 54,000 or so clones, 94% seen once. This receptor was taken from a boy younger than two with a congenital heart defect but otherwise immunologically healthy. Material for sequencing was blood.

This CDR3 reads CASRLVGARGYNEQFF. CDR3 coding DNA: TGTGCAAGTCGCTTAGTAGGGGCAAGAGGGTACAATGAGCAGTTCTTC. The genes are TRBV12-2 and TRBJ2-1. TRBV12-2 is marked as a pseudogene. The CDR3 covers 16 residues.